The T cell receptor (beta chain) described here comes from a study of blood T cell repertoires in COVID-19. Here immunoSEQ multiplex PCR was the method, and the copy in TCRdb shows in-frame clones only, minus some. Of roughly 300,000 clones listed, more than 75% are singletons. Trimming took 2 bases from V and 5 from J, leaving 3 bases between them. The CDR3 extends over 11 amino acids. Germline assignment: CDR1 MNHEY and CDR2 SVGAGI. Sample: peripheral blood. The TCR originated in a woman in her forties or fifties who had recovered from COVID-19. The V and J genes are TRBV6-5 and TRBJ1-1; no definite D call. The CDR3 sequence: CASSYLTEAFF. The CDR3 nucleotides read TGTGCCAGCAGTTACCTGACTGAAGCTTTCTTT.